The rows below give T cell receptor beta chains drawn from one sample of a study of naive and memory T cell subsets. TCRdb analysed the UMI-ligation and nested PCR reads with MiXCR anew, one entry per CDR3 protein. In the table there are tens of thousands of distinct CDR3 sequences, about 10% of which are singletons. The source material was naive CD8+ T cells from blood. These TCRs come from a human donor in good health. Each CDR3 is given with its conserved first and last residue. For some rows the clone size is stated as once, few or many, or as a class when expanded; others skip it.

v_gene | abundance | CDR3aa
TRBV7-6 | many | CASSLLRPGLAGRTYNEQFF
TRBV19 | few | CASSIDRGGSGLSSGANVLTF
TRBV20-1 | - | CSARDLPTDNEKLFF
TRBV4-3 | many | CASSQVGGDEAFF
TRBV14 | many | CASSLTSEQFF
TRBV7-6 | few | CASSISSRGSYNEQFF
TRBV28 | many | CASRGGSLDTQYF
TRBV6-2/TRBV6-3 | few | CASSPGLLDYEQYF
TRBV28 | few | CASSLEGRETQYF
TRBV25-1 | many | CASSESGAGGPEREQFF
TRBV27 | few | CASSLFSRTQADEQFF
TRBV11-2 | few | CASSLDPPSAGSQGYGYTF
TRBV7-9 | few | CASSQGAEAFF
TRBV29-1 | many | CSVEDLTGQGYEQYF
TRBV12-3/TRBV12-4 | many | CASSRGSGANVLTF
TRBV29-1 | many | CSVERRGTGGYEQYF
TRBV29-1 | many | CSVEGLAGVIYNEQFF
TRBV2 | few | CASKGQQETQYF
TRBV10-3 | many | CAISPVLAGTGGSGANVLTF
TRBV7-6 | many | CASSLGLALGTGELFF
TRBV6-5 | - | CASSYSAGNEQFF
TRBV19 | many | CASSKGESYEQYF
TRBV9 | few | CASSVGLADTDTQYF
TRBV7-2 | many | CASSLATGQETQYF
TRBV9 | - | CASSPGDGTEAFF
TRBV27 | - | CASSARQTGEQYF
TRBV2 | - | CASSEWRTDNNSPLHF
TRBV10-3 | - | CAISESGNEQYF
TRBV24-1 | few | CATSDVDGIPQETQYF
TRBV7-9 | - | CASSLAGSGNQPQHF
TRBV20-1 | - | CSARPIAGVYNEQFF
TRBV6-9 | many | CASSCSPGNYEQYF
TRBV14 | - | CASSHKQGSVGNTIYF
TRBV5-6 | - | CASSLQSRDRAYNEQFF
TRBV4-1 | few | CASSHVMALGYTF
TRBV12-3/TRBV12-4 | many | CASSLGAGISYEQYF
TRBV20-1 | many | CSARDTVIAGDPYEQYF
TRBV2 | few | CASSDFLAGEEETQYF
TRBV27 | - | CASSLGVVRSPLHF
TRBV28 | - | CASSSINRGRGETQYF
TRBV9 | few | CASSVGVMGKREKLFF
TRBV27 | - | CASSFSAATNEKLFF
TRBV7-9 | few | CASSPGHLNYGYTF
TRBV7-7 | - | CASSVTAASTDTQYF
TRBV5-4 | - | CASSLASVNTEAFF
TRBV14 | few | CASSQATGTSSYNSPLHF
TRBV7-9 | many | CASSPSGFQKADTQYF
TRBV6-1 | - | CASSVTGGSTEAFF
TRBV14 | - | CASSQASYGYTF
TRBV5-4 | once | CASSPEGAGASGDTQYF
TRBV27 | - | CASAAMGAPDTQYF
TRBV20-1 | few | CSARTTGLAIETQYF
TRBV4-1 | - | CASSQDLWSKGGNEQFF
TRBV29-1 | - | CSVEDRPYEQYF
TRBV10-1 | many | CASSEQLAEQFF